The T cell receptor (beta chain) described here comes from a study of blood T cell repertoires in COVID-19. Background on the study: Sample material is recorded as cDNA or gDNA derived from T cells, B-cell-depleted T cells, or PBMCs.

The V end lost 1 base, the J end lost 4 bases, and 10 bases lay between the germline ends. CDR3 length: 14 residues. The germline CDR1 and CDR2 sequences are SGHAT and FQNNGV. Measured with immunoSEQ multiplex PCR; TCRdb has only the in-frame clones, and not every one. The data contain about 120,000 clones, about three quarters of them singletons. The V gene is TRBV11-2, the J gene TRBJ2-5; D not certain. This clonotype was obtained from a human donor with acute or convalescent COVID-19. The donor label of this sample is uncertain. Source material: peripheral blood. The CDR3 reads CASSLASGLETQYF. The CDR3 coding sequence is TGTGCCAGCAGCTTAGCGTCCGGGTTAGAGACCCAGTACTTC.